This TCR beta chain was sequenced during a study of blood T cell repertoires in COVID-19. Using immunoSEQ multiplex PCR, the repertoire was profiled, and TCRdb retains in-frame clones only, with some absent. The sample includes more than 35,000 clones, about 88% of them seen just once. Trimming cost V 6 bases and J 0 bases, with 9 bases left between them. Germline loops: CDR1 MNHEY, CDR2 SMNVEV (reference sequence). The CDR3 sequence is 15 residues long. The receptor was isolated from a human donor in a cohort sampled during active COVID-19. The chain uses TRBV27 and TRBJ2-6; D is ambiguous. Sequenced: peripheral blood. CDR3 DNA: TGTGCCAGCAGAACCCCGAGCTCTGGGGCCAACGTCCTGACTTTC. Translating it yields CASRTPSSGANVLTF.